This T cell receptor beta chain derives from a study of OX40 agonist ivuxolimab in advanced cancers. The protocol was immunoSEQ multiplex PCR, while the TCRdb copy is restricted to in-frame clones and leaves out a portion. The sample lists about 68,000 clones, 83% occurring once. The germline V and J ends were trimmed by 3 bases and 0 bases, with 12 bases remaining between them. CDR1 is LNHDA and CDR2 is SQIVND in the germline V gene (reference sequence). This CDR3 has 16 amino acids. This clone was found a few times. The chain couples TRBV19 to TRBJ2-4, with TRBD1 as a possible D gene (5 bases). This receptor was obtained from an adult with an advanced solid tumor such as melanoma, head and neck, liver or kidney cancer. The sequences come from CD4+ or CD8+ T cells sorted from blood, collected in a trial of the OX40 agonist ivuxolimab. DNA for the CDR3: TGTGCCAGTAGTATCGGAACAGGCCTAGCCAAAAACATTCAGTACTTC. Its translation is CASSIGTGLAKNIQYF. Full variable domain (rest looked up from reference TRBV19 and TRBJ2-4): DGGITQSPKYLFRKEGQNVTLSCEQNLNHDAMYWYRQDPGQGLRLIYYSQIVNDFQKGDIAEGYSVSREKKESFPLTVTSAQKNPTAFYLCASSIGTGLAKNIQYFGAGTRLSVL.